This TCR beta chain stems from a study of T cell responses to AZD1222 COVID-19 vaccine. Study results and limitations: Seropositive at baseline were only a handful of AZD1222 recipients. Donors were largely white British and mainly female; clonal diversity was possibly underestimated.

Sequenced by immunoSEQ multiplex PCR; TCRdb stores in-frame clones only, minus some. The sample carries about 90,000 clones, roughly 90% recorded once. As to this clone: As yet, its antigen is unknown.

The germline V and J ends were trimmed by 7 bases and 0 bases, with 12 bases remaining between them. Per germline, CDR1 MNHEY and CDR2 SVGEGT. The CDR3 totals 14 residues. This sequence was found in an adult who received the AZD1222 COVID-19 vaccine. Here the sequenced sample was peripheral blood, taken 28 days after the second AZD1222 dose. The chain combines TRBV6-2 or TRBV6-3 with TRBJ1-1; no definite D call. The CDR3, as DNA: TGTGCCAGCACCCCGGAGTTCTTGAACACTGAAGCTTTCTTT. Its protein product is CASTPEFLNTEAFF.